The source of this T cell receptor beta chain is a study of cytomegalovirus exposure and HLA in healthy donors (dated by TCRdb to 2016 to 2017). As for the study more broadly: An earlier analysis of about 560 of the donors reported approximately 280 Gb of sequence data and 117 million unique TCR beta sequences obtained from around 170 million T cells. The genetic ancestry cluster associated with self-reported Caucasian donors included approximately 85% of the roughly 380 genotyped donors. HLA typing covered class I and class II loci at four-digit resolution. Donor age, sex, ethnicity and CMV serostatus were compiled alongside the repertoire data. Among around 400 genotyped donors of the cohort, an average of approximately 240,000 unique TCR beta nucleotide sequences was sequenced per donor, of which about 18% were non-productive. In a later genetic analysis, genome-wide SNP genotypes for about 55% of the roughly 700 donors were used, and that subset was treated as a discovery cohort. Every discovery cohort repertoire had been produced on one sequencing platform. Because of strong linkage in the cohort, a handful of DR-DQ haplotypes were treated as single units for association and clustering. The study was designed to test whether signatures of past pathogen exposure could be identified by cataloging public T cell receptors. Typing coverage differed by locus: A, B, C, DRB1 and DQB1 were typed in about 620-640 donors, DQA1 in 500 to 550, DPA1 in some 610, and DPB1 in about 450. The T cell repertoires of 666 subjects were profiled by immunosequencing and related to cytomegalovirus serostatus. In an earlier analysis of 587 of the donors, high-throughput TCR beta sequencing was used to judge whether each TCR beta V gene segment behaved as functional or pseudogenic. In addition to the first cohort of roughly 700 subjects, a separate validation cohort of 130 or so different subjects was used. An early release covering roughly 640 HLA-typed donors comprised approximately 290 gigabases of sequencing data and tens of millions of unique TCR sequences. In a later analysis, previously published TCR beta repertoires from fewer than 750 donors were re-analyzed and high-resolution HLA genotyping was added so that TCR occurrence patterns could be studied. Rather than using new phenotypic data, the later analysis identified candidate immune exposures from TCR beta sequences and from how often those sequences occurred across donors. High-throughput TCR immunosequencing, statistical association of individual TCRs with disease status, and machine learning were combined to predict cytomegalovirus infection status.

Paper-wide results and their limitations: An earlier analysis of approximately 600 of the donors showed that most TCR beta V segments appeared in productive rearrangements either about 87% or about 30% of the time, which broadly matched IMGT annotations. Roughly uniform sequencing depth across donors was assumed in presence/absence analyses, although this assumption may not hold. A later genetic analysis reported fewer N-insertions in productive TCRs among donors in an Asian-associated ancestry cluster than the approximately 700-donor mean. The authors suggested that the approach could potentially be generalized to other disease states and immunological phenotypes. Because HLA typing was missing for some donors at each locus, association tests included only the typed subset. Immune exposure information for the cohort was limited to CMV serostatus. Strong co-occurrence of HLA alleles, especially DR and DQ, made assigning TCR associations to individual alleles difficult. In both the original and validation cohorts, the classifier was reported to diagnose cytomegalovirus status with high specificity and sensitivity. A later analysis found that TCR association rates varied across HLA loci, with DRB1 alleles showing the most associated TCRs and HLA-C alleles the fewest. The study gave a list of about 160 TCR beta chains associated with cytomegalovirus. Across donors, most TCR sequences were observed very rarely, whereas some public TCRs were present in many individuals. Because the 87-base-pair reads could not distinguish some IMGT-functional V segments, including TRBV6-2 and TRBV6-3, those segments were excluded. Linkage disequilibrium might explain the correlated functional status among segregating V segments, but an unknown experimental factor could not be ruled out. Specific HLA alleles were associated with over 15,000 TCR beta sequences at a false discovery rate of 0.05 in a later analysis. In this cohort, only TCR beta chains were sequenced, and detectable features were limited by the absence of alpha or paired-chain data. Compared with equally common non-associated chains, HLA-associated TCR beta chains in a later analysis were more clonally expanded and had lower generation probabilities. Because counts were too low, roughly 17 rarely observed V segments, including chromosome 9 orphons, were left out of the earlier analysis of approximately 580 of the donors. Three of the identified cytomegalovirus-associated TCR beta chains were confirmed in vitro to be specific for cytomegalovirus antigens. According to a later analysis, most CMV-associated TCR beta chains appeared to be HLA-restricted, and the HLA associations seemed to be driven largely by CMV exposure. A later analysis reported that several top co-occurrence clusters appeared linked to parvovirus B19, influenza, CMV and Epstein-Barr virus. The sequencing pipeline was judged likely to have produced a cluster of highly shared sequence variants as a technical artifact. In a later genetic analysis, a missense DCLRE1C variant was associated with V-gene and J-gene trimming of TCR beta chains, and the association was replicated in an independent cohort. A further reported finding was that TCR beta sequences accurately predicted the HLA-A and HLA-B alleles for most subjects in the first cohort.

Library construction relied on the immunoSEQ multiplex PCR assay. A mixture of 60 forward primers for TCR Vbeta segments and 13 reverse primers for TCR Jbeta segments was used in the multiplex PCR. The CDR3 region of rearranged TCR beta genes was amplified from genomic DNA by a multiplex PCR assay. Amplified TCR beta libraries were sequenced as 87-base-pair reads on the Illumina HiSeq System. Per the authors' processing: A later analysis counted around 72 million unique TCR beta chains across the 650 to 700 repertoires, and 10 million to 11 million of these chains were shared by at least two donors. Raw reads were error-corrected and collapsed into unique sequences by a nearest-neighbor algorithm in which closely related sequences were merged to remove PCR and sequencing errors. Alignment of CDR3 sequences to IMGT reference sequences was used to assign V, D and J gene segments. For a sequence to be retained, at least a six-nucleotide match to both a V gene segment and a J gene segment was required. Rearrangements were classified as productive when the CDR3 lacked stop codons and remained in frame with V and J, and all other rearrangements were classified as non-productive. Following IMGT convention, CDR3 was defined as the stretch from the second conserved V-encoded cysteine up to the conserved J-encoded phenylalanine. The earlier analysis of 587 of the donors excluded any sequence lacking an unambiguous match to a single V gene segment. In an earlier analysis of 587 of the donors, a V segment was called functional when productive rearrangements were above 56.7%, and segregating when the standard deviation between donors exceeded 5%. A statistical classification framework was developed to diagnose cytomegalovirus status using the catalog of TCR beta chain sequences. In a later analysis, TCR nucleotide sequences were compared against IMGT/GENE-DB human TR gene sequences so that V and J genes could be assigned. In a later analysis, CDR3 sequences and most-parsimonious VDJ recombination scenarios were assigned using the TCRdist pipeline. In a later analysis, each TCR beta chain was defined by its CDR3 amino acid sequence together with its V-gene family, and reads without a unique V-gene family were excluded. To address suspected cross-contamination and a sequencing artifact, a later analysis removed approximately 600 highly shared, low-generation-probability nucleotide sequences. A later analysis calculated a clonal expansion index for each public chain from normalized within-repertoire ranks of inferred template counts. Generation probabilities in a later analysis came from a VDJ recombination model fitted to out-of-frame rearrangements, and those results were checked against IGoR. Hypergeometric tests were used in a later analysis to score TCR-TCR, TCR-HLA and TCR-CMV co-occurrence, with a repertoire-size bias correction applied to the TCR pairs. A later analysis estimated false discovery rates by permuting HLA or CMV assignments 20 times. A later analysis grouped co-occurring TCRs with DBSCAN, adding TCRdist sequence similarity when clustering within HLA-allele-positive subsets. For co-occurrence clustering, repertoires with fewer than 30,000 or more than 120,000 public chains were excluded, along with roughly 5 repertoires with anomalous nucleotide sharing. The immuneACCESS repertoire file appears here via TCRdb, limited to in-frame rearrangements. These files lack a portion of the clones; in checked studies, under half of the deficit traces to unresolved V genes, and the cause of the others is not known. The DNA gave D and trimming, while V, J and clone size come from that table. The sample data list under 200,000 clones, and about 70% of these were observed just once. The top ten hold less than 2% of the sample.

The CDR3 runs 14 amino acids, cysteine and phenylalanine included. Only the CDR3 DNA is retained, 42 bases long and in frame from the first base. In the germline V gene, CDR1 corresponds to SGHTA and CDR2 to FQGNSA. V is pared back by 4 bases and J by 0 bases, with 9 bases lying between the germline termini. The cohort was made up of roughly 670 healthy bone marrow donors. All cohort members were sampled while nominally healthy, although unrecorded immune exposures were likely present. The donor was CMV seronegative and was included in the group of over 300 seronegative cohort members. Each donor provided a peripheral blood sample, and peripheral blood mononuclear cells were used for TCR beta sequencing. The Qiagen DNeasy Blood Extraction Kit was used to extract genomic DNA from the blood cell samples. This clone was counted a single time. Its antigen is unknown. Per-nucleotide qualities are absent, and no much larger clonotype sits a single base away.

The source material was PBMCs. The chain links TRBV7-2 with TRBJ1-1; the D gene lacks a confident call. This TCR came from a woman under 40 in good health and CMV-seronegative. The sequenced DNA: TGTGCCAGCAGCTATATAGGAGTGAACACTGAAGCTTTCTTT. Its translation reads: CASSYIGVNTEAFF.